This T cell receptor beta chain originates from a study of blood T cell repertoires in COVID-19 (TCRdb year 2020). Notes on the research overall: Samples from collaborators originated in the United States, Italy and Spain and spanned both the acute and convalescent phases of COVID-19. The material from the prospective study consisted of cDNA or gDNA derived from T cells, B-cell-depleted T cells, or PBMCs. Subjects who had been exposed to COVID-19, were actively infected with it, or had recovered from it provided the deeply sampled blood TCRbeta repertoires that made up the dataset. A freely available public database, intended as a resource for researchers studying the immune response to SARS-CoV-2, is where the repertoires were released. The samples were drawn from two sources: the first 160 participants of the ongoing ImmuneRACE study, and fewer than 1,500 subjects contributed by 6 global collaborators. A de-identified subject ID, COVID-19 status, age in years and sex were almost always included in the sample metadata. Where HLA class I and class II types were available, the types were taken from metadata supplied by the sample provider, not from assay-based typing. What the work shows at the level of the full study, not this receptor alone: The amount of clinical and demographic metadata varied by source and participant and was provided uncurated.

V is shortened by 1 base, J by 4 bases, and the region joining them spans 11 bases. For CDR1 and CDR2, the germline V gene lists SGHAT and FQNNGV. The CDR3 sequence holds 14 residues, the cysteine and phenylalanine included. Of the read, only the CDR3 DNA is kept; its 42 bases are in frame from base 1. With regard to this clone: Its antigen is not yet known. No base quality information exists; no much larger clone differs at one position.

The collaborating institutions used their own protocols to collect whole blood in K2EDTA tubes. For TCRbeta analysis, collaborators shipped samples in one of three forms: frozen whole blood, isolated PBMCs, or DNA extracted from either of those sample types. TCRbeta CDR3 regions were amplified from genomic DNA by means of the immunoSEQ Assay, a bias-controlled multiplex PCR. As for how the authors treated the data: Nucleated cell counts per sample were estimated from amplification of reference gene primers within the assay. To quantify the absolute abundance of each unique TCRbeta CDR3 rearrangement, sequence reads were collapsed and filtered. For each sample, productive Simpson clonality was calculated as the square root of Simpson's diversity index over productive rearrangements. Drawn from immuneACCESS, this table holds only the in-frame rearrangements with V and J called that TCRdb kept. Clones are partly lost; checked studies trace under half to an unresolved V gene and leave the rest unexplained. Clone size and V and J calls were adopted from that table, with D and trimming inferred from the DNA. Within this sample are over 200,000 clones, with around 82% of them counted one time only. Approximately 12% of the sample lies in the top ten.

The rearrangement combines TRBV11-2 with TRBJ2-7; TRBD1 could be the D gene, as 6 bases match. Source material: peripheral blood. The receptor was derived from a woman in her thirties or forties with acute or convalescent COVID-19. The CDR3 corresponds to CASSLGWGPYEQYF. Here is the DNA: TGTGCCAGCAGCTTAGGCTGGGGGCCGTACGAGCAGTACTTC.